The 13 T cell receptor beta chains given below trace back to one sample, sequenced in a study of shared clonotypes between healthy human individuals. The assay was immunoSEQ multiplex PCR, and TCRdb's table has in-frame clones only and misses some. The table includes around 1.5 million clones, approximately 98% detected once. Source material: naive CD4+ T cells sorted from blood. Subset given: CD45RA+ positively selected. These receptors were taken from a man aged 25 to 40 in good health.

As concerns this clone: Different DNA sequences within this sample yield the same CDR3. V usage is TRBV7-2 and J usage is TRBJ2-7, with unresolved D. The germline gives CDR1 SGHTA, CDR2 FQGNSA. The CDR3 contains 12 residues. Trimming took off 3 bases at V and 6 bases at J, with 9 bases between the two ends. The CDR3 DNA follows: TGTGCCAGCAGCTTGAACAGAGGCGAGCAGTACTTC. This translates into CASSLNRGEQYF.

The V gene is TRBV10-3, the J gene TRBJ1-2, with D hard to call. This CDR3 is built from 15 residues. CDR1 is ENHRY, CDR2 SYGVKD, per germline. V was clipped by 3 bases and J by 3 bases, with 14 bases between them. The CDR3 sequence: CAISENVGKDYGYTF. CDR3 in DNA: TGTGCCATCAGTGAAAATGTAGGGAAAGACTATGGCTACACCTTC.

V usage is TRBV6-5 and J usage is TRBJ1-5; D gene unclear. The CDR3 loop spans 13 amino acids. The germline V gene has CDR1 MNHEY and CDR2 SVGAGI. V lost 5 bases and J lost 5, with 10 bases in between. The CDR3 coding sequence is TGTGCCAGCAGTCCCGTTCGGGATCAGCCCCAGCATTTT. Amino acid sequence: CASSPVRDQPQHF.

This clone has a handful of counts. The chain joins TRBV6-5 to TRBJ2-2; D unresolved. From germline, CDR1 is MNHEY and CDR2 SVGAGI. V gave up 7 bases and J gave up 0 bases, with 9 bases separating them. CDR3 size: 14 residues. This CDR3 reads CASTTAPNTGELFF. Here the CDR3 DNA reads TGTGCCAGCACGACGGCACCGAACACCGGGGAGCTGTTTTTT.

The gene calls are TRBV30 and TRBJ1-2; possible D gene TRBD1, 5 bases. CDR1 GTSNPN and CDR2 SVGIG come from the germline V gene (reference sequence). The CDR3 extends over 13 amino acids. Trimming pared 1 base from V and 8 bases from J, leaving 14 bases between. The CDR3 bases are TGTGCCTGGAGTGGCGGGACTCCTGGGGGCTACACCTTC. Translation gives CAWSGGTPGGYTF.

The CDR3 here is CASTPTQGPRKTQYF. The DNA for the CDR3 is TGTGCCAGCACCCCCACTCAGGGGCCGAGAAAGACCCAGTACTTC. The chain links TRBV2 to TRBJ2-5; D possibly corresponds to TRBD1 (6 bases). The germline V gene encodes CDR1 SNHLY and CDR2 FYNNEI. This CDR3 spans 15 amino acids. Deletions cut 7 bases from V and 6 bases from J, with 21 bases between.

V usage is TRBV7-6 and J usage is TRBJ2-5; D may be TRBD1 (5 bases). There are 14 residues in the CDR3. Trimming stripped 1 base from V and 7 bases from J, with 13 bases between. Germline CDR1 reads SGHVS; CDR2 reads FNYEAQ. DNA of the CDR3: TGTGCCAGCAGCTTAGTCCAGGGCTCGGGGACCCAGTACTTC. Translating it yields CASSLVQGSGTQYF.

V usage is TRBV11-2 and J usage is TRBJ2-7; D call uncertain. This CDR3 is 11 amino acids long. The germline V and J ends were trimmed by 3 bases and 2 bases, with 2 bases remaining between them. CDR1 is SGHAT and CDR2 is FQNNGV in the germline V gene. CDR3 DNA sequence: TGTGCCAGCAGCTTTGCCTACGAGCAGTACTTC. The encoded protein is CASSFAYEQYF.

The J gene is TRBJ2-3, the V gene TRBV5-1, with 8 bases that match TRBD1. J gave up 4 bases and V 4 bases, and 14 bases lay outside the gene matches. From germline, CDR1 is SGHRS and CDR2 YFSETQ. There are 17 residues in the CDR3. The CDR3 bases are TGCGCCAGCAGCCCTTCCCCGGGACAGGTTCCGTCAGATACGCAGTATTTT. This gives the protein CASSPSPGQVPSDTQYF.

This chain connects TRBV5-4 to TRBJ2-4, with D possibly being TRBD1 or TRBD2 (5 bases each). The CDR3 loop spans 14 amino acids. V was pared by 2 bases and J by 6 bases, with 12 bases between. Germline V gene data show CDR1 as SGHNT and CDR2 as YYREEE (reference sequence). CDR3 amino acids: CASSFQGAGNIQYF. The DNA for the CDR3 is TGTGCCAGCAGCTTTCAGGGTGCGGGAAACATTCAGTACTTC.

CDR3 DNA sequence: TGTGCCAGCAGCTTGGCCGCTGGCGCGTCCACCTATGGCTACACCTTC. The encoded protein is CASSLAAGASTYGYTF. V usage is TRBV5-4 and J usage is TRBJ1-2; D ambiguous. The V gene's germline CDR1 is SGHNT and CDR2 YYREEE (reference sequence). The ends were cut back, 0 bases at V and 4 bases at J, with 16 bases in the middle. The CDR3 is 16 residues long. The full variable domain, in which reference TRBV5-4 and TRBJ1-2 provide the parts outside the CDR3, is ETGVTQSPTHLIKTRGQQVTLRCSSQSGHNTVSWYQQALGQGPQFIFQYYREEENGRGNFPPRFSGLQFPNYSSELNVNALELDDSALYLCASSLAAGASTYGYTFGSGTRLTVV.

V is TRBV5-1 and J is TRBJ1-1; the D is unclear. Germline V CDR1 and CDR2: SGHRS, YFSETQ. V was trimmed by 3 bases and J by 0 bases, leaving 9 bases between them. The CDR3 runs 14 residues. The chain's CDR3 is CASSSVGMNTEAFF. The DNA of the CDR3 is TGCGCCAGCAGCTCGGTTGGCATGAACACTGAAGCTTTCTTT.

This rearrangement joins TRBV5-1 to TRBJ2-5, with D perhaps assigned TRBD1 or TRBD2 (6 bases each). The germline V gene has CDR1 SGHRS and CDR2 YFSETQ. V was pared by 1 base and J by 5 bases, with 15 bases between. CDR3 size: 15 residues. In nucleotides, the CDR3 is TGCGCCAGCAGCTTGTTCCCGCAGGGGAGGGAGACCCAGTACTTC. Translated: CASSLFPQGRETQYF.